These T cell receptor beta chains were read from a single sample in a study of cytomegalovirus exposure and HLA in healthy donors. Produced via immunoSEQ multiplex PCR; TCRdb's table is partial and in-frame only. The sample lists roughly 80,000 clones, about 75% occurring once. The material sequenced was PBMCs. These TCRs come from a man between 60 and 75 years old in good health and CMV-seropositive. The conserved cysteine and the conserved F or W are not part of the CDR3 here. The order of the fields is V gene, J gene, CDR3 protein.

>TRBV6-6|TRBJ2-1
ASSPSGGRYNEQF
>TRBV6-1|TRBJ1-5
ASSDTGRGWDQPQH
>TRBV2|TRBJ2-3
ASSEPPGTGRLGDFRGTDTQY
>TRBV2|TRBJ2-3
ASTTDRAIRY
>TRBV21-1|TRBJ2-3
ASMGQGDIRTDTQY
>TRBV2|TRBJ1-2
ASSEALRQAVGYT
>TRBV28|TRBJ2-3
ASSTWTVGTQY
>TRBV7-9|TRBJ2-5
ASSFGLSFQETQY
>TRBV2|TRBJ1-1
ASSEDRPEAF
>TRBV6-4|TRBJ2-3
ASSMGQGSTDTQY
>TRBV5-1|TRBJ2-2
ASSLGLLNTGELF
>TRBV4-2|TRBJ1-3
ASSTGGNTIY
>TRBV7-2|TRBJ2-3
ASSSRLAGDTDTQY
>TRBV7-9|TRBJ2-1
ASTYTGTIPEQF
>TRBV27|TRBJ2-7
ASSLAAGGHYEQY
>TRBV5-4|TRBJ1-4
ASSNRQEATNEKLF
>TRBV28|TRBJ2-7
ASSLGQFIEQY
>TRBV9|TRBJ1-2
ASSSTSGYGYT
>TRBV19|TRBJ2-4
ASRSDRQGGNIQY
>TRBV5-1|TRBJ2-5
ASSLGLAGGETQY
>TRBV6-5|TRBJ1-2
ASSPRGYYYGYT
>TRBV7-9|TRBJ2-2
ASSAGQGLLWNTGELF
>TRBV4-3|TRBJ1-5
ASSQEVVTDNQPQH
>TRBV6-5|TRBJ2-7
ASSYQQGPSEQY
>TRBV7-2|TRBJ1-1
ASSLVGGGGTEAF
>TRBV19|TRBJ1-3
ASGIQGSDTIY
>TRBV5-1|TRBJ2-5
ASSLEAGWRETQY
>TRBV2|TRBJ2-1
ASPSGSLGLSSYNEQF
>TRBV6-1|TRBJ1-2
ASRAWSGGYT
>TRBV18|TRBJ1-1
ASSPTGNTEAF
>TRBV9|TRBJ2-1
ASSAMTSGRTEQF
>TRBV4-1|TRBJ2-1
ASSQITSSVWGGEQF
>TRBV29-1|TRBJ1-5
SVVQQESQPQH
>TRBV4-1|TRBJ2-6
ASSQQEGVSGANVLT
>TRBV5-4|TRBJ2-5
ASSLGGPHETQY
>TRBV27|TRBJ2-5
ASSRPGLAGETQY
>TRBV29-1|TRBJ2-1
SVTGASRFSYNEQF
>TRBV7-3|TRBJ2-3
ASSLTGGASDTQY
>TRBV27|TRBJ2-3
ASRLDRSTDTQY
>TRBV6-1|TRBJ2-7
ASIRGLADAYEQY
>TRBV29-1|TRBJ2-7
SVEIRAGGIYEQY
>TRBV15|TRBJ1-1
ATSRAQAAREAF
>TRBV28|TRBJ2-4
ASSFGTRENIQY
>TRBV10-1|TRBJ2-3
ASSESRSGRRH
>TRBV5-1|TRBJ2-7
ASSFTGYEQY
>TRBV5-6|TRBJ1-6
ASSPRGGGGLYNSPLH
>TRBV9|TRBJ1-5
ASSVDLNQPQH
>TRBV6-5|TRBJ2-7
ASSRTVGYEQY
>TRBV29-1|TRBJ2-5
SVEDRAGRETQY
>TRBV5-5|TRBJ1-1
ASSATNQGSMNTEAF
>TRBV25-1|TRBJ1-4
ASSESGAGGEKLF
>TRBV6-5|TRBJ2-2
ASRQITGELF
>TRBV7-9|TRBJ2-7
ASSLGGTGVYEQY
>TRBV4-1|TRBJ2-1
ASSQDAAGAYNEQF
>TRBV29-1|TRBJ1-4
SVGQGAGREKLF
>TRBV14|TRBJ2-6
ASSPASSGANVLT
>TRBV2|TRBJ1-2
ASSEAPTTQYGYT